The TCR beta chain under discussion was sequenced for a study of blood T cell repertoires in COVID-19. Overall study: Acute-phase and convalescent COVID-19 samples originated in the United States, Italy and Spain. PBMCs, B-cell-depleted T cells, or T cells were the source of the cDNA or gDNA that made up the material.

The CDR3 sequence is 12 residues long. The V and J ends lost 3 bases and 6 bases respectively, with 6 bases between them. CDR1 and CDR2 (germline): SGHAT, FQNNGV. Comment on this clone: A single base separates this from a much larger clone, so it may be a read error.

In the original analysis: Cell counts per sample came from amplifying reference gene primers. Produced via immunoSEQ multiplex PCR; TCRdb's table is partial and in-frame only. Clonal size and the V and J genes are those of that table, whereas D and trimming came from the DNA. The sample includes roughly 170,000 clones, about 88% of them seen just once. This TCR was sampled from a middle-aged man with active or convalescent COVID-19. The rearrangement joins TRBV11-2 to TRBJ2-1; possible D gene TRBD1, 5 bases. Sequenced material: peripheral blood. In DNA form, the CDR3 reads TGTGCCAGCAGCTTGGGGCGCAATGAGCAGTTCTTC. Translation gives CASSLGRNEQFF.